Following are 16 T cell receptor beta chains from one sample sequenced in a study of identical twins. TCRdb passed the 5' RACE reads through MiXCR, listing each CDR3 protein once. This repertoire shows hundreds of thousands of distinct CDR3 sequences, around 6.1% found once; its top ten account for 1.5% to 2%. The specimen sequenced was naive T cells sorted from blood. The receptor set was obtained from a man younger than 35 in good health.

This chain connects TRBV3-1 to TRBJ2-7, with 10 bases lining up with TRBD2. The CDR3 is 15 residues long. The V gene's germline CDR1 is LGHDT and CDR2 YNNKEL (reference sequence). The V segment lost 3 bases and the J segment 4 bases; nucleotides outside the gene matches: 6. CDR3 loop: CASSQASGRIYEQYF. The DNA of the CDR3 is TGTGCCAGCAGCCAGGCTAGCGGGAGAATATACGAGCAGTACTTC.

This clonotype was recorded many times. This chain connects TRBV28 to TRBJ1-4; 7 bases are a match to TRBD1. Per germline, CDR1 MDHEN and CDR2 SYDVKM. CDR3 length: 16 residues. V lost 0 bases and J lost 5; bases outside the gene matches: 6. The CDR3 DNA reads TGTGCCAGCAGTTTATGGCCGGGACAGCAGAATGAAAAACTGTTTTTT. The encoded protein is CASSLWPGQQNEKLFF.

V and J are TRBV6-5 and TRBJ2-7, with 11 bases that match TRBD2. From germline, CDR1 is MNHEY and CDR2 SVGAGI. With 4 bases clipped from V and 2 bases from J, the junction kept 10 bases outside the gene matches. The CDR3 has 17 residues. CDR3 in amino acids: CASSSGELAGVTYEQYF. CDR3 DNA: TGTGCCAGCAGTTCGGGGGAACTAGCGGGAGTAACCTACGAGCAGTACTTC.

The table lists this clonotype with a count of one. The V call is TRBV6-2 or TRBV6-3, the J call TRBJ2-1, with 8 bases identical to TRBD2. The germline V gene encodes CDR1 MNHEY and CDR2 SVGEGT. The CDR3 runs to 16 residues. Unmatched junction bases numbered 15, after V lost 8 bases and J lost 6 bases. The CDR3 protein is CASGREGLQVFNEQFF. The CDR3, as DNA: TGTGCCAGCGGCCGGGAGGGCCTTCAGGTCTTCAATGAGCAGTTCTTC.

Many counts were recorded for this clonotype. The chain links TRBV20-1 to TRBJ2-2, with a possible D match to TRBD1 (6 bases). The CDR3 runs 15 residues. Germline assignment: CDR1 DFQATT and CDR2 SNEGSKA (reference sequence). V was cut by 0 bases and J by 6 bases, with 14 bases left in between. The CDR3 region has the DNA TGCAGTGCTAGAGATATGGGGGCAAGCCCCGGGGAGCTGTTTTTT. Encoded protein: CSARDMGASPGELFF.

This clonotype appeared many times. The chain recombines TRBV2 with TRBJ2-1; 11 bases align to TRBD2. This CDR3 is 15 amino acids long. V lost 4 bases, J lost 5 bases, and 4 bases stayed unmatched. Germline CDR1 reads SNHLY; CDR2 reads FYNNEI. The CDR3 loop reads CASSVTTSGNNEQFF. CDR3 sequence (DNA): TGTGCCAGCAGTGTAACGACTAGCGGGAACAATGAGCAGTTCTTC.

The gene calls are TRBV7-9 and TRBJ2-3, with 8 bases that match TRBD1. The CDR3 runs to 16 residues. V lost 5 bases to trimming and J lost 0 bases; unmatched junction nucleotides: 7. Germline loops: CDR1 SEHNR, CDR2 FQNEAQ (reference sequence). This chain's CDR3 is CASSPGGQGSTDTQYF. The CDR3 DNA follows: TGTGCCAGCAGCCCCGGTGGACAGGGAAGCACAGATACGCAGTATTTT.

V gene TRBV6-1 combines with J gene TRBJ2-7; TRBD2 matches 7 bases. Germline loops: CDR1 MNHNS, CDR2 SASEGT. CDR3 length: 17 amino acids. V shed 6 bases and J 4 bases; nucleotides not matched to a gene: 18. DNA of the CDR3: TGTGCCAGCAGACGGGGGACTATCGGTGGGGGTAGTTACGAGCAGTACTTC. Amino acid sequence: CASRRGTIGGGSYEQYF.

This clonotype was seen repeatedly, ten times or more. This rearrangement joins TRBV13 to TRBJ2-5; no definite D call. The CDR3 has 16 amino acids. V lost 0 bases and J lost 0, with 11 bases in between. In germline, CDR1 is PRHDT, CDR2 FYEKMQ (reference sequence). CDR3 sequence: CASSLGALSYQETQYF. The CDR3 DNA follows: TGTGCCAGCAGCTTAGGAGCACTTAGTTACCAAGAGACCCAGTACTTC.

This chain connects TRBV7-6 to TRBJ2-1; tentatively, D is TRBD2 (6 bases). The CDR3 runs 18 residues. Germline V gene lookup returns CDR1 SGHVS and CDR2 FNYEAQ. The V end was cut by 2 bases, the J end by 1 base, with 18 bases between. The CDR3 spells CASSLMRGGRGSYNEQFF. CDR3 DNA sequence: TGTGCCAGCAGCTTAATGCGTGGCGGTCGGGGGTCCTACAATGAGCAGTTCTTC.

V gene TRBV3-1 combines with J gene TRBJ2-7; 7 bases match TRBD1. The CDR3 consists of 17 residues. Per the germline V gene, CDR1 is LGHDT and CDR2 is YNNKEL (reference sequence). J lost 2 bases, V lost 0 bases, and 10 bases had no gene match. The CDR3 protein is CASSQDNRDSPTYEQYF. The CDR3 nucleotides read TGTGCCAGCAGCCAAGATAACCGGGACAGTCCCACCTACGAGCAGTACTTC.

This clonotype came up many times. This sequence joins TRBV5-5 and TRBJ2-7; tentatively, D is TRBD2 (5 bases). Trimming pared 1 base from V and 2 bases from J, leaving 13 bases between. Germline V gene sequence: CDR1 SGHKS, CDR2 YYEKEE (reference sequence). The CDR3 runs 15 residues. CDR3 amino acids: CASSLSLAATYEQYF. The CDR3 bases are TGTGCCAGCAGCTTGTCTCTAGCTGCAACCTACGAGCAGTACTTC.

The chain couples TRBV5-1 to TRBJ2-5, with 15 bases matching TRBD2. This CDR3 region has 18 residues. Germline V CDR1 and CDR2: SGHRS, YFSETQ. Unmatched junction bases numbered 11, after V lost 4 bases and J lost 4 bases. The CDR3 region is CASSRGLAGGGMRETQYF. CDR3 sequence (DNA): TGCGCCAGCAGCCGGGGACTAGCGGGAGGAGGTATGCGAGAGACCCAGTACTTC.

This clonotype occurred many times. This sequence joins TRBV24-1 and TRBJ2-7, with D tentatively TRBD1 or TRBD2 (5 bases each). The CDR3 is made up of 13 amino acids. Germline lookup yields CDR1 KGHDR and CDR2 SFDVKD. Trimming stripped 0 bases from V and 5 bases from J, with 7 bases between. The CDR3: CATSDLGGDEQYF. CDR3 in DNA: TGTGCCACCAGTGATTTGGGGGGTGACGAGCAGTACTTC.

This clonotype was counted a few times. The chain couples TRBV6-1 to TRBJ1-5; the D gene is possibly TRBD1 (5 bases). CDR1 and CDR2 from the germline V gene are MNHNS and SASEGT. CDR3 size: 16 residues. V gave up 7 bases and J gave up 0 bases, with 16 bases separating them. The CDR3 region has the DNA TGTGCCAGCACCACCACCGACAGTTATAGCAATCAGCCCCAGCATTTT. Translated: CASTTTDSYSNQPQHF.

This clonotype was counted ten times or more. The rearrangement joins TRBV20-1 to TRBJ2-7; weak D call: TRBD2 (5 bases). V dropped 2 bases and J dropped 3 bases, with 11 bases sitting between them. This CDR3 spans 13 amino acids. Germline CDR1 and CDR2: DFQATT and SNEGSKA (reference sequence). CDR3 region: CSARLTSSYEQYF. CDR3 DNA sequence: TGCAGTGCTAGACTTACTAGTAGCTACGAGCAGTACTTC.